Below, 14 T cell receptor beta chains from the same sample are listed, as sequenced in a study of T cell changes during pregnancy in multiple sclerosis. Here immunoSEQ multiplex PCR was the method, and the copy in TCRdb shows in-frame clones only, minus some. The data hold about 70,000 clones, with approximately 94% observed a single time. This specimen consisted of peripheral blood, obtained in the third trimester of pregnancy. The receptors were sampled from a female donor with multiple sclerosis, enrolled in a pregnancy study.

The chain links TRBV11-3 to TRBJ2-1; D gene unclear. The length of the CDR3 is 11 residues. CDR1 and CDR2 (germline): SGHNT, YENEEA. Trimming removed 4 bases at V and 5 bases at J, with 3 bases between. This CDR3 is CASSSNNEQFF. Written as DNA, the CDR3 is TGTGCCAGCAGCTCAAACAATGAGCAGTTCTTC.

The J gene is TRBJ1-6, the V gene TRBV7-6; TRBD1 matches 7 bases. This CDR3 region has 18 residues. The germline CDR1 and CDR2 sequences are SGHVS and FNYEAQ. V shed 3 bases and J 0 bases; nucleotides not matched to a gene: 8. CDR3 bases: TGTGCCAGCAGCTTTGGGGGACAGTCCAGCTCCTATAATTCACCCCTCCACTTT. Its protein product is CASSFGGQSSSYNSPLHF.

CDR3 amino acids: CASSQDGIAGGPLGELFF. The CDR3, as DNA: TGCGCCAGCAGCCAAGACGGGATAGCGGGGGGCCCTTTGGGGGAGCTGTTTTTT. This chain links TRBV4-3 with TRBJ2-2; 10 nucleotides align to TRBD2. V shed 0 bases, J shed 8 bases, and the junction held 12 bases outside the gene matches. Germline V gene data show CDR1 as LGHNA and CDR2 as YSLEER. The CDR3 covers 18 residues.

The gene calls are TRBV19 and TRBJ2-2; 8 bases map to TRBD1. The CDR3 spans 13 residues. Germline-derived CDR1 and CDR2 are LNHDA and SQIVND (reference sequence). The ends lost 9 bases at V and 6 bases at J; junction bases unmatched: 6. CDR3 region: CASGQGWAGELFF. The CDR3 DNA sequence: TGTGCCAGCGGACAGGGTTGGGCCGGGGAGCTGTTTTTT. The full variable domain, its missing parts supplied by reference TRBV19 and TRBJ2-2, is DGGITQSPKYLFRKEGQNVTLSCEQNLNHDAMYWYRQDPGQGLRLIYYSQIVNDFQKGDIAEGYSVSREKKESFPLTVTSAQKNPTAFYLCASGQGWAGELFFGEGSRLTVL.

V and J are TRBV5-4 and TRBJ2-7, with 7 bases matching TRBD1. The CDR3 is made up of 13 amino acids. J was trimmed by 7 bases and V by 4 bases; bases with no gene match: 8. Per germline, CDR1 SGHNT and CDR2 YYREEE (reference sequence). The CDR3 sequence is CASSHSGGKEQYF. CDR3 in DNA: TGTGCCAGCAGCCATTCAGGGGGAAAGGAGCAGTACTTC.

The CDR3 here is CAWSEPGLNEQYF. CDR3 in DNA: TGTGCCTGGAGTGAACCAGGGCTAAACGAGCAGTACTTC. This chain uses TRBV30 with TRBJ2-7; D is possibly TRBD1 (5 bases). The CDR3 extends over 13 amino acids. CDR1 and CDR2 (germline): GTSNPN, SVGIG (reference sequence). The ends were cut back, 1 base at V and 5 bases at J, with 12 bases in the middle.

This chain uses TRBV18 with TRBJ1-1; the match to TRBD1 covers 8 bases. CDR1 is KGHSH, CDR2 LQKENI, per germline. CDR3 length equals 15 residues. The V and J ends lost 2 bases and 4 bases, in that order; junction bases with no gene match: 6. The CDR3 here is CASSPFLDRATEAFF. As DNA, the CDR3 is TGTGCCAGCTCACCATTTTTGGACAGGGCCACTGAAGCTTTCTTT.

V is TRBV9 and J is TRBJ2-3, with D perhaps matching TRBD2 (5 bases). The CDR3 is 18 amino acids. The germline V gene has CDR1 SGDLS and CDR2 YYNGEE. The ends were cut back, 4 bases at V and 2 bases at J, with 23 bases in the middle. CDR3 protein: CASSPRLRAVSHTDTQYF. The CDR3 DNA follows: TGTGCCAGCAGCCCCCGTCTGAGGGCGGTCAGTCACACAGATACGCAGTATTTT.

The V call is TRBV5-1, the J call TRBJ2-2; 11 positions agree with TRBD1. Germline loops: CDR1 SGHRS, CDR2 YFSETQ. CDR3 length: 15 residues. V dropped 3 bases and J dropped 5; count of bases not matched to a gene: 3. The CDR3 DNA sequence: TGCGCCAGCAGCTATTGGGACAGGGGGACCGGGGAGCTGTTTTTT. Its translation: CASSYWDRGTGELFF.

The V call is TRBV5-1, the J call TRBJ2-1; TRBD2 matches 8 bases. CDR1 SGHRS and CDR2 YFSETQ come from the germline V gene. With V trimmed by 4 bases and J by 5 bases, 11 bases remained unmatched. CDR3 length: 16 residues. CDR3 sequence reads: CASSPLTGGVDNEQFF. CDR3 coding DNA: TGCGCCAGCAGCCCCTTAACCGGGGGGGTAGACAATGAGCAGTTCTTC.

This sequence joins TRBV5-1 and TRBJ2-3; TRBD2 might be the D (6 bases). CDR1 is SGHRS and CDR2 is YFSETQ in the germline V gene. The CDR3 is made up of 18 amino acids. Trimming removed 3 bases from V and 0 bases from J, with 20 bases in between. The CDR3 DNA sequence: TGCGCCAGCAGCTCCGAGGGCGGGGCCCCCTTTAGCACAGATACGCAGTATTTT. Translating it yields CASSSEGGAPFSTDTQYF.

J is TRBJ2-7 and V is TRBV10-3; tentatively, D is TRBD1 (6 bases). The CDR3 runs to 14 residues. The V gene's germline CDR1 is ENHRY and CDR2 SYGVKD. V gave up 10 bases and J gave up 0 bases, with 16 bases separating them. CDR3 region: CATTDSYSSYEQYF. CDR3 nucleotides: TGTGCCACGACGGACAGTTACAGCTCCTACGAGCAGTACTTC.

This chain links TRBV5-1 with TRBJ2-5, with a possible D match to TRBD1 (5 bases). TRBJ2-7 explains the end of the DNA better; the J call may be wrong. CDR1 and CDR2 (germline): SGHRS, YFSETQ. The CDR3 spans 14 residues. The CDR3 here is CASSLGQGPYEQYF. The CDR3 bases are TGCGCCAGCAGCTTGGGGCAGGGTCCCTACGAGCAGTACTTC.

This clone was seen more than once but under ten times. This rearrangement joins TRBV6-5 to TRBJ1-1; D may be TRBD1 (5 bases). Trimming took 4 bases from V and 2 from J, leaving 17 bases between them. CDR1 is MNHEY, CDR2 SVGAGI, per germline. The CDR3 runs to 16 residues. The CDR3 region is CASSSRQFGVNTEAFF. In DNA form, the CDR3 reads TGTGCCAGCAGTTCACGACAGTTTGGGGTAAACACTGAAGCTTTCTTT.